This T cell receptor (beta chain) was found in a study of siplizumab effects on memory and regulatory T cells. Findings of the study overall: Poor capture below about 10^-5 frequency left most alloreactive clones unmapped to unstimulated subsets.

Germline V gives CDR1 SGHDT, CDR2 YYEEEE. J lost 7 bases, V lost 0 bases, and 5 bases had no gene match. The CDR3 has 15 amino acids. Method: immunoSEQ multiplex PCR; TCRdb's copy keeps in-frame clones and lacks some. The table lists roughly 100,000 clones, approximately 94% of them singletons. Comments on this clone: No antigen is known for it.

Sample: CD4+ T cells sorted from blood. This sequence originates from a human donor in good health. The rearrangement joins TRBV5-6 to TRBJ1-2; 11 bases align to TRBD1. DNA for the CDR3: TGTGCCAGCAGCTTGGGACCGGGACAGGGGGGTGGCTACACCTTC. Translated: CASSLGPGQGGGYTF.